This TCR beta chain was documented in a study of T cell repertoires in cytomegalovirus infection. Study details: In the study, CMV epitopes included recently identified HLA-C-restricted and well-studied HLA-B-restricted ones. Study outcomes and limitations: HLA-C-restricted CMV-specific TCR beta clonotypes prevailed in the ex vivo response.

TCRdb ran MiXCR on the reads and lists one entry per CDR3 protein. In the table there are around 230,000 distinct CDR3 sequences, less than 50% of which are singletons. With respect to this clonotype: The antigen is undetermined.

The CDR3 is 15 residues long. Germline lookup yields CDR1 SGDLS and CDR2 YYNGEE. Trimming took off 1 base at V and 5 bases at J, with 14 bases between the two ends. The source was CD8+ T cells from cultured PBMCs, collected from culture after CMV antigen stimulation. The sequence was collected from a human donor in good health (CMV status not recorded). Some clones in this sample may be carry-over from other donors' samples. V and J are TRBV9 and TRBJ2-3; a weak D match, TRBD1 (6 bases). CDR3 coding DNA: TGTGCCAGCAGCGTATACGGGACAAAGGGAGATACGCAGTATTTT. Protein product: CASSVYGTKGDTQYF.